The T cell receptor (beta chain) under discussion was sequenced for a study of OX40 agonist ivuxolimab in advanced cancers. Study context: An anti-OX40 (CD134) antibody with agonistic activity, ivuxolimab, was administered to patients. Patients were treated with intravenous ivuxolimab, dosed at 0.01 to 10 mg/kg and infused every 2 weeks. General study findings and limits: The antigen specificity of the peripheral T cells (those that were expanded) was not determined. CD4+ and CD8+ blood T cells expanded clonally by week 6 at 0.1 to 3.0 mg/kg.

On this clone: Its antigen is undetermined.

The protocol was immunoSEQ multiplex PCR, while the TCRdb copy is restricted to in-frame clones and leaves out a portion. This table has some 40,000 clones, around 89% appearing once. The CDR3 runs 15 residues. Germline values: CDR1 SGHDN, CDR2 FVKESK. J was trimmed by 7 bases and V by 2 bases; bases with no gene match: 2. V usage is TRBV14 and J usage is TRBJ1-6; 10 bases are shared with TRBD1. The TCR comes from an adult with an advanced solid tumor such as melanoma, head and neck, liver or kidney cancer. The material sequenced was CD4+ or CD8+ T cells sorted from blood, taken in a trial of the OX40 agonist ivuxolimab. The CDR3 spells CASSQRDRGNSPLHF. As DNA, the CDR3 is TGTGCCAGCAGCCAACGGGACAGGGGAAATTCACCCCTCCACTTT.